Listed below are T cell receptor beta chains from one sample, sequenced in a study of T cell changes during pregnancy in multiple sclerosis. Assay used: immunoSEQ multiplex PCR; TCRdb lists only in-frame clones, some missing. This sample has about 39,000 clones; 90% occur once, and the top ten carry 0.4% to 0.55%. The specimen was CD4+ T cells from peripheral blood mononuclear cells, collected in the first trimester of pregnancy. The source of these receptors is a female donor in good health, enrolled as a control in a pregnancy study. Both conserved end residues are part of each CDR3. The D gene is left open where the match is weak. The size entry is marked missing in some rows and otherwise reads once, few, many or a size class.

cdr3_aa cdr3_nt j_call clone_size v_call d_call
CASMGTGVFTPLHF TGTGCCAGTATGGGGACAGGGGTATTTACACCCCTCCACTTT TRBJ1-6 NA TRBV19 TRBD1
CASSAGLATDTQYF TGTGCCAGCTCAGCGGGACTAGCGACAGATACGCAGTATTTT TRBJ2-3 NA TRBV18 TRBD2
CASSQFPAGGGEQYF TGCGCCAGCAGCCAATTTCCGGCAGGGGGTGGCGAGCAGTACTTC TRBJ2-7 NA TRBV4-1 TRBD1
CASSGRTGSGGAPETQYF TGTGCCAGCAGCGGCCGAACGGGGAGCGGGGGGGCCCCAGAGACCCAGTACTTC TRBJ2-5 NA TRBV11-2 TRBD2
CASSQADRGIGGYTF TGCGCCAGCAGCCAAGCCGATAGGGGAATCGGTGGCTACACCTTC TRBJ1-2 NA TRBV4-3 NA
CASSQALAGGQETQYF TGCGCCAGCAGCCAAGCGTTGGCGGGGGGGCAAGAGACCCAGTACTTC TRBJ2-5 NA TRBV4-3 TRBD2
CASSQNRGTGANVLTF TGTGCCAGCAGCCAGAACAGGGGTACTGGGGCCAACGTCCTGACTTTC TRBJ2-6 NA TRBV7-9 TRBD1
CASSLPLAVETQYF TGTGCCAGCAGCTTACCCCTAGCGGTGGAGACCCAGTACTTC TRBJ2-5 NA TRBV7-2 TRBD2
CAISESLLAGGTDTQYF TGTGCCATCAGTGAGTCGTTGCTAGCGGGGGGCACAGATACGCAGTATTTT TRBJ2-3 NA TRBV10-3 TRBD2
CASSLTLQGTYGYTF TGTGCCAGCAGCTTAACCCTACAGGGAACCTATGGCTACACCTTC TRBJ1-2 once TRBV7-8 NA
CASSGRDRDGYEQYF TGCGCCAGCAGTGGTCGGGACAGGGATGGGTACGAGCAGTACTTC TRBJ2-7 NA TRBV10-1 TRBD1
CASSLETGGHTEAFF TGTGCCAGCAGCTTGGAGACAGGGGGGCACACTGAAGCTTTCTTT TRBJ1-1 medium-sized TRBV7-9 TRBD1
CASRISGAEAFF TGTGCCAGCAGGATTTCAGGGGCGGAAGCTTTCTTT TRBJ1-1 few TRBV11-2 NA
CASSFLGGGEKLFF TGCGCCAGCAGCTTTTTAGGCGGCGGCGAAAAACTGTTTTTT TRBJ1-4 NA TRBV5-1 NA
CASSLSQGRGAFF TGTGCCAGCAGTTTAAGCCAGGGAAGGGGGGCTTTCTTT TRBJ1-1 NA TRBV28 NA
CASSPWAGLETEDTQYF TGTGCCAGCAGCCCGTGGGCGGGGCTCGAAACGGAGGATACGCAGTATTTT TRBJ2-3 NA TRBV11-2 NA
CASSFRGLTEPQHF TGTGCCAGCAGTTTCCGGGGACTGACAGAGCCCCAGCATTTT TRBJ1-5 NA TRBV27 NA
CASPAGRSGNTIYF TGTGCCAGTCCCGCAGGCCGCTCTGGAAACACCATATATTTT TRBJ1-3 NA TRBV19 NA
CASSSGTGGGGTEAFF TGTGCCAGCTCTTCAGGCACAGGGGGAGGGGGCACTGAAGCTTTCTTT TRBJ1-1 NA TRBV28 TRBD1
CASSRGTGTDSNQPQHF TGTGCCAGTAGTAGGGGGACAGGCACGGATAGCAATCAGCCCCAGCATTTT TRBJ1-5 NA TRBV19 TRBD1
CASSEGPGTGTGGTQYF TGTGCCAGCAGTGAAGGCCCCGGGACAGGCACGGGCGGGACCCAGTACTTC TRBJ2-5 once TRBV6-1 TRBD1
CASSNMGGQPQHF TGTGCCAGCAGTAACATGGGGGGGCAGCCCCAGCATTTT TRBJ1-5 NA TRBV7-2 NA
CASSAILLALEQFF TGTGCCAGTAGTGCCATTTTACTAGCGCTTGAGCAGTTCTTC TRBJ2-1 NA TRBV19 TRBD2
CSVTGTNSNQPQHF TGCAGCGTTACAGGGACGAATAGCAATCAGCCCCAGCATTTT TRBJ1-5 NA TRBV29-1 NA
CASKAEGNQPQHF TGTGCCAGCAAGGCGGAGGGCAATCAGCCCCAGCATTTT TRBJ1-5 NA TRBV7-2 NA
CASTLRGTPGANVLTF TGTGCCAGCACCCTTCGAGGCACCCCTGGGGCCAACGTCCTGACTTTC TRBJ2-6 NA TRBV6-4 NA